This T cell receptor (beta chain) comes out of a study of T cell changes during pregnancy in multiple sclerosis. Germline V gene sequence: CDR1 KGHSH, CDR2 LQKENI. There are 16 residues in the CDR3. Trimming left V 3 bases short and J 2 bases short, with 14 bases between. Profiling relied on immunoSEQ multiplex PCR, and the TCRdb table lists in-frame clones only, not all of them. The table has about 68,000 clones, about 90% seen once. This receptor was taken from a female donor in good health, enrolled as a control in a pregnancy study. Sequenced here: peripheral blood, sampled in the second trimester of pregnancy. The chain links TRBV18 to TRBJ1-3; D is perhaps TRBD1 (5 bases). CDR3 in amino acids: CASSPPGGSPGNTIYF. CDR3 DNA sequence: TGTGCCAGCTCACCGCCGGGGGGATCTCCTGGAAACACCATATATTTT.